These T cell receptor beta chains were read from a single sample in a study of T cell responses to AZD1222 COVID-19 vaccine. TCRdb keeps only in-frame clones here, not all; method: immunoSEQ multiplex PCR. Found here are 170,000 or so clones, about nine tenths of them singletons; the top ten hold approximately 3%. Source: peripheral blood, taken on day 0 of AZD1222 vaccination. Source of these receptors: an adult in good health. CDR3s include the opening cysteine and the closing phenylalanine or tryptophan. A D gene is named only where the DNA matches it firmly. For some rows the clone size is stated as once, few or many, or as a class when expanded; others skip it.

J	D	V	size	CDR3	DNA
TRBJ2-2	TRBD2	TRBV5-1	once	CASSFSGANTGELFF	TGCGCCAGCAGCTTTAGCGGGGCGAACACCGGGGAGCTGTTTTTT
TRBJ2-1	TRBD1	TRBV28	NA	CASSSGGSYNEQFF	TGTGCCAGCAGTTCAGGGGGCTCCTACAATGAGCAGTTCTTC
TRBJ2-1	NA	TRBV10-3	NA	CAISEAGGAPFNEQFF	TGTGCCATCAGTGAGGCTGGCGGGGCCCCTTTCAATGAGCAGTTCTTC
TRBJ1-2	NA	TRBV27	NA	CASSYQGTNYGYTF	TGTGCCAGCAGTTATCAGGGGACTAACTATGGCTACACCTTC
TRBJ1-1	NA	TRBV11-3	NA	CASSFGGMNTEAFF	TGTGCCAGCAGCTTCGGGGGCATGAACACTGAAGCTTTCTTT
TRBJ2-1	TRBD2	TRBV11-2	NA	CASTQQAAGGRNEQFF	TGTGCCAGCACCCAACAAGCGGCGGGGGGGCGCAATGAGCAGTTCTTC
TRBJ1-6	NA	TRBV7-2	NA	CASSHAPFRGNSPLHF	TGTGCCAGCAGCCACGCGCCTTTCCGGGGGAATTCACCCCTCCACTTT
TRBJ2-2	TRBD1	TRBV19	NA	CASTLPGGRAGELFF	TGTGCCAGTACCCTACCAGGGGGCCGGGCCGGGGAGCTGTTTTTT
TRBJ1-5	NA	TRBV12-3/TRBV12-4	NA	CASSFRREQPQHF	TGTGCCAGCAGTTTCAGGAGGGAGCAGCCCCAGCATTTT
TRBJ1-2	NA	TRBV21-1	NA	CASSYMDRPYGYTF	TGTGCCAGCAGCTATATGGACCGACCCTATGGCTACACCTTC